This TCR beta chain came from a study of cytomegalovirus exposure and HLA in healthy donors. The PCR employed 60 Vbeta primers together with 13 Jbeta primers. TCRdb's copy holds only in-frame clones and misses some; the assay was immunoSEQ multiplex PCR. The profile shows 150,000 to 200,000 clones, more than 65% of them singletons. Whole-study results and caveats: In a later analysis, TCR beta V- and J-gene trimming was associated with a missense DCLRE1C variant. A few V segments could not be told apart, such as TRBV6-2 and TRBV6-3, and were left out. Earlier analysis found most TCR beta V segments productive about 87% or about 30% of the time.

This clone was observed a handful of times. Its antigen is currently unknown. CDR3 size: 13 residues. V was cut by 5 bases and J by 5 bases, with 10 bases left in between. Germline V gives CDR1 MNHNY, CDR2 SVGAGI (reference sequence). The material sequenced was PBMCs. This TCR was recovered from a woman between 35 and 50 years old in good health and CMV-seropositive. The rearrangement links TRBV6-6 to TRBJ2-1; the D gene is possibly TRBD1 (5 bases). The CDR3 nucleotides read TGTGCCAGCAGTAAGACAGAACACAATGAGCAGTTCTTC. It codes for CASSKTEHNEQFF.